These 17 T cell receptor beta chains were all obtained from the same sample, sequenced in a study of regulatory T cells in long-lasting Graves disease (dated by TCRdb to the early 2020s). Library prep was done by multiplex PCR. The data were produced on an Illumina HiSeq 4000. CDR3 regions were amplified by Arm-PCR with iRepertoire HTBI primers to construct TCR beta libraries. The raw public reads went through TCRdb reprocessing: fastp at Q25, MiXCR clone calling, in-frame beta chains kept. Rows with a matching CDR3 protein are joined into one entry that keeps the most common DNA and genes. This sample comprises roughly 250,000 distinct CDR3 sequences, 18% of them detected only once. The top ten clones comprise 14% of the sample. The intended sense of this specimen's time point label: newly diagnosed GD, antithyroid drugs for less than 3 months. For both TCR sequencing and RNA sequencing, RNA was extracted from PBMCs using TRIzol.

These sequences were also reported in another study, on T cells in Graves' hyperthyroidism and ophthalmopathy.

The specimen comprised peripheral blood mononuclear cells (PBMCs), sampled at new diagnosis, from a patient treated with antithyroid drugs. Every receptor here comes from a woman in her twenties or thirties with Graves disease. Donor details come from another sample of the same person, matched by shared clones.

This clonotype was detected ten times or more. The V gene is TRBV20-1, the J gene TRBJ2-2; possible D gene TRBD2, 5 bases. The V and J ends lost 3 bases and 6 bases respectively, with 11 bases between them. Germline CDR1 is DFQATT and CDR2 is SNEGSKA (reference sequence). The CDR3 has 13 residues. The CDR3, as DNA: TGCAGTGCTAGTGGGCTAGCCGCCGGGGAGCTGTTTTTT. Translated, it gives CSASGLAAGELFF.

This clonotype was recorded many times. This chain connects TRBV5-1 to TRBJ1-6; a possible D gene is TRBD1 (5 bases). The CDR3 spans 17 residues. CDR1 is SGHRS, CDR2 YFSETQ, per germline. Trimming left V 1 base short and J 8 bases short, with 19 bases between. The CDR3 loop reads CASSLKPRQGRDSPLHF. The CDR3 coding sequence is TGCGCCAGCAGCTTGAAACCGAGGCAGGGTAGGGATTCACCCCTCCACTTT.

The V call is TRBV4-2, the J call TRBJ1-4, with TRBD1 as a possible D gene (5 bases). CDR1 and CDR2 from the germline V gene are LGHNA and YNFKEQ. V gave up 3 bases and J gave up 8 bases, with 16 bases separating them. The CDR3 runs to 15 residues. In nucleotides, the CDR3 is TGTGCCAGCAGCCATCTGAGAGGGGAGGGGGAAAAACTGTTTTTT. It codes for CASSHLRGEGEKLFF.

This clonotype was recorded at least ten times. The genes are TRBV20-1 and TRBJ1-1, with D unresolved. The germline gives CDR1 DFQATT, CDR2 SNEGSKA (reference sequence). CDR3 length: 12 residues. V was cut by 4 bases and J by 1 base, with 7 bases left in between. CDR3 nucleotides: TGCAGTGCTACTCGGGGGAACACTGAAGCTTTCTTT. Translated, it gives CSATRGNTEAFF.

This clonotype was seen many times. The chain links TRBV19 to TRBJ1-4; perhaps TRBD1 as D (5 bases). This CDR3 has 16 residues. V was pared by 3 bases and J by 3 bases, with 14 bases between. Germline CDR1 and CDR2: LNHDA and SQIVND (reference sequence). The CDR3 protein is CASSIQGDGANEKLFF. CDR3 nucleotide sequence: TGTGCCAGTAGTATCCAGGGCGATGGTGCTAATGAAAAACTGTTTTTT.

This clonotype has ten or more counts. J is TRBJ1-6 and V is TRBV27, with 8 nucleotides matching TRBD1. The CDR3 runs to 15 residues. V was clipped by 6 bases and J by 5 bases; unmatched bases: 6. CDR1 is MNHEY and CDR2 is SMNVEV in the germline V gene (reference sequence). For the CDR3, the DNA is TGTGCCAGCAGCAAAGACAGGGGACATAATTCACCCCTCCACTTT. Protein: CASSKDRGHNSPLHF.

This clonotype has more than one count but fewer than ten. The rearrangement joins TRBV7-2 to TRBJ1-2; perhaps TRBD1 as D (5 bases). This CDR3 has 12 residues. Germline V gives CDR1 SGHTA, CDR2 FQGNSA. CDR3 in DNA: TGTGCAGGCGGGGGAGCTAACTATGGCTACACCTTC. Translation gives CAGGGANYGYTF.

This clonotype was counted many times. This sequence joins TRBV5-1 and TRBJ2-7; tentative D call: TRBD1 (5 bases). Trimming stripped 1 base from V and 6 bases from J, with 5 bases between. Looked up from germline, CDR1 is SGHRS and CDR2 is YFSETQ. The CDR3 is 11 amino acids. In nucleotides, the CDR3 is TGCGCCAGCAGCTTGAGGGGCGAGCAGTACTTC. This gives the protein CASSLRGEQYF.

This clonotype was seen ten or more times. This chain connects TRBV4-1 to TRBJ2-1; D uncertain. The germline V gene has CDR1 MGHRA and CDR2 YSYEKL. The CDR3 extends over 12 amino acids. The V gene lost 1 base and the J gene lost 6 bases, with 4 bases spanning the gap. CDR3 in amino acids: CASSQGGNEQFF. CDR3 in DNA: TGCGCCAGCAGCCAAGGGGGCAATGAGCAGTTCTTC.

The sample holds many counts of this clonotype. The chain recombines TRBV7-8 with TRBJ1-1, with D perhaps TRBD1 (5 bases). The V gene lost 0 bases and the J gene lost 0 bases, with 8 bases spanning the gap. Germline V gene sequence: CDR1 SGHVS, CDR2 FQNEAQ. The CDR3 has 15 amino acids. In nucleotides, the CDR3 is TGTGCCAGCAGCTTAGCGCAGGGCATGAACACTGAAGCTTTCTTT. Its translation: CASSLAQGMNTEAFF. Supplemented by reference TRBV7-8 and TRBJ1-1, the full variable domain reads GAGVSQSPRYKVAKRGQDVALRCDPISGHVSLFWYQQALGQGPEFLTYFQNEAQLDKSGLPSDRFFAERPEGSVSTLKIQRTQQEDSAVYLCASSLAQGMNTEAFFGQGTRLTVV.

This clonotype was observed at least ten times. The chain uses TRBV20-1 and TRBJ2-7; 10 positions agree with TRBD2. This CDR3 contains 13 residues. Germline CDR1 DFQATT, CDR2 SNEGSKA (reference sequence). V gave up 7 bases and J gave up 2 bases; unmatched junction bases: 5. Written as DNA, the CDR3 is TGCAGTGTACGAGCGGGGGGGCCCTACGAGCAGTACTTC. This sequence encodes CSVRAGGPYEQYF.

The rearrangement uses TRBV2 and TRBJ2-3, with D perhaps TRBD2 (6 bases). Between the trimmed V and J ends, which lost 6 bases and 0 bases, there was a span of 13 bases. The V gene's germline CDR1 is SNHLY and CDR2 FYNNEI. The CDR3 has 15 amino acids. The CDR3 loop is CASSGRGTSTDTQYF. The CDR3 nucleotides are TGTGCCAGCAGCGGTCGGGGGACGAGCACAGATACGCAGTATTTT.

A note on this clonotype: The CDR3 end shows no conserved phenylalanine or tryptophan, and so a read error is likely. The rearrangement joins TRBV5-1 to TRBJ2-7, with D perhaps matching TRBD1 (6 bases). The CDR3 has 13 amino acids. V was shortened by 7 bases and J by 2 bases, with 13 bases between the two germline ends. Germline CDR1 is SGHRS and CDR2 is YFSETQ. The CDR3 DNA sequence: TGCGCCAGCGGCCAGGCAGGGGCCTACGAGCAGTACCTC. This gives the protein CASGQAGAYEQYL.

About this clonotype itself: Without the conserved terminal phenylalanine or tryptophan, this CDR3 likely stems from a read error. The chain uses TRBV5-1 and TRBJ2-3; D gene unclear. The germline V gene has CDR1 SGHRS and CDR2 YFSETQ. The V end was cut by 3 bases, the J end by 1 base, with 15 bases between. This CDR3 contains 16 residues. The CDR3 reads CASSSGRTAGTDTQYL. The CDR3 DNA follows: TGCGCCAGCAGCTCCGGACGGACCGCTGGCACAGATACGCAGTATCTT.

This clonotype has ten or more counts. The chain employs TRBV6-1 and TRBJ1-3, with D possibly matching TRBD1 (6 bases). CDR3 length: 15 amino acids. From germline, CDR1 is MNHNS and CDR2 SASEGT. Trimming removed 6 bases from V and 0 bases from J, with 12 bases in between. The chain's CDR3 is CASRTGYTSGNTIYF. The CDR3 nucleotides are TGTGCCAGCAGGACAGGCTACACCTCTGGAAACACCATATATTTT.

There are many counts of this clonotype. The chain employs TRBV7-9 and TRBJ2-6, with 8 nucleotides matching TRBD1. The germline CDR1 and CDR2 sequences are SEHNR and FQNEAQ (reference sequence). The CDR3 sequence is 19 residues long. V gave up 1 base and J gave up 2 bases; unmatched junction bases: 10. CDR3 coding DNA: TGTGCCAGCAGCTTAGGACTAGGGACAGGAGAAACTGGGGCCAACGTCCTGACTTTC. This translates into CASSLGLGTGETGANVLTF.

The rearrangement joins TRBV5-8 to TRBJ2-7; the D call may be TRBD1 or TRBD2 (5 bases each). Per the germline V gene, CDR1 is SGHTS and CDR2 is YDEGEE. With 3 bases removed from V and 1 base from J, the gap between germline ends came to 14 bases. This CDR3 region has 15 residues. Here the CDR3 reads CASSSPRGYSYEQYF. The CDR3, as DNA: TGTGCCAGCAGCTCCCCCCGGGGCTATTCCTACGAGCAGTACTTC.